This T cell receptor beta chain was recovered during a study of technical replicates of blood from a few donors. Using immunoSEQ multiplex PCR, the repertoire was profiled, and TCRdb retains in-frame clones only, with some absent. This sample carries 65,000 to 85,000 clones, about 90% of them seen once, and the ten largest clones take 0.27%. CDR1 and CDR2 (germline): MNHEY, SVGAGI. V was trimmed by 2 bases and J by 0 bases, leaving 9 bases between them. CDR3 length: 15 residues. The TCR originated in a human donor in good health. The specimen was T cells isolated from PBMCs. This chain joins TRBV6-5 and TRBJ2-3, with D perhaps matching TRBD2 (6 bases). For the CDR3, the DNA is TGTGCCAGCAGTTACCGGGGGTTTAGCACAGATACGCAGTATTTT. It is translated as CASSYRGFSTDTQYF.